The rows below give T cell receptor beta chains drawn from one sample of a study of blood T cell repertoires in COVID-19. Clones were read by immunoSEQ multiplex PCR, and TCRdb kept only the in-frame ones, dropping some. The table shows 400,000 to 550,000 clones, with 87% occurring only once. The sequenced material came from PBMCs or T cells enriched from blood (not recorded which). The receptor source for this set is a young woman with acute COVID-19. CDR3s include the opening cysteine and the closing phenylalanine or tryptophan. The order of the fields is V gene, J gene, D gene, clone size, CDR3 protein, CDR3 DNA. The D gene is left open where the match is weak. Size values are once, few and many counts, or a class for expanded clones, and some rows have none.

TRBV11-1	TRBJ2-3	TRBD2	once	CASSYGTSGNTDTQYF	TGTGCCAGCAGCTACGGGACTAGCGGTAACACAGATACGCAGTATTTT
TRBV10-1	TRBJ1-2	-	-	CASSESQDRAHGYTF	TGCGCCAGCAGTGAGTCCCAGGACAGAGCCCATGGCTACACCTTC
TRBV11-1	TRBJ2-3	TRBD2	-	CASTPTSGGADTQYF	TGTGCCAGCACGCCGACTAGCGGGGGCGCAGATACGCAGTATTTT
TRBV12-5	TRBJ2-4	TRBD1	-	CASGVAGGLKNIQYF	TGTGCTAGTGGTGTAGCAGGGGGCTTGAAAAACATTCAGTACTTC
TRBV27	TRBJ1-5	-	-	CASSSRGREPQHF	TGTGCCAGCAGTTCCAGGGGCCGGGAGCCCCAGCATTTT
TRBV9	TRBJ2-7	-	-	CASSRGGQGTYEQYF	TGTGCCAGCAGCCGGGGGGGACAGGGCACCTACGAGCAGTACTTC
TRBV10-1	TRBJ2-7	-	few	CASSEGRGNEQYF	TGCGCCAGCAGTGAGGGCAGGGGTAACGAGCAGTACTTC
TRBV7-2	TRBJ2-7	-	-	CASSFSGAYEQYF	TGTGCCAGCAGCTTTAGCGGTGCCTACGAGCAGTACTTC
TRBV5-1	TRBJ1-5	-	-	CASSFDGLQPQHF	TGCGCCAGCAGTTTCGATGGACTTCAGCCCCAGCATTTT
TRBV6-2/TRBV6-3	TRBJ2-3	-	-	CASSPGGVSTDTQYF	TGTGCCAGCAGTCCCGGGGGAGTTAGCACAGATACGCAGTATTTT
TRBV6-5	TRBJ1-2	TRBD1	once	CASRGDRGMIGYTF	TGTGCCAGCAGAGGGGACAGGGGGATGATAGGCTACACCTTC
TRBV6-4	TRBJ2-3	TRBD1	-	CASSDSGQGTDTQYF	TGTGCCAGCAGTGACTCTGGACAGGGCACAGATACGCAGTATTTT
TRBV7-9	TRBJ1-6	-	once	CASSPPPLSEF	TGTGCCAGCAGCCCCCCCCCTTTATCGGAGTTT
TRBV6-2/TRBV6-3	TRBJ2-5	TRBD1	-	CASSWTGWETQYF	TGTGCCAGCAGTTGGACAGGGTGGGAGACCCAGTACTTC
TRBV10-3	TRBJ1-1	-	-	CAISSPTQGRNTEAFF	TGTGCCATCAGTTCCCCTACGCAGGGAAGGAACACTGAAGCTTTCTTT
TRBV15	TRBJ1-1	-	-	CATSRDPQGTEAFF	TGTGCCACCAGCAGAGATCCCCAGGGGACTGAAGCTTTCTTT